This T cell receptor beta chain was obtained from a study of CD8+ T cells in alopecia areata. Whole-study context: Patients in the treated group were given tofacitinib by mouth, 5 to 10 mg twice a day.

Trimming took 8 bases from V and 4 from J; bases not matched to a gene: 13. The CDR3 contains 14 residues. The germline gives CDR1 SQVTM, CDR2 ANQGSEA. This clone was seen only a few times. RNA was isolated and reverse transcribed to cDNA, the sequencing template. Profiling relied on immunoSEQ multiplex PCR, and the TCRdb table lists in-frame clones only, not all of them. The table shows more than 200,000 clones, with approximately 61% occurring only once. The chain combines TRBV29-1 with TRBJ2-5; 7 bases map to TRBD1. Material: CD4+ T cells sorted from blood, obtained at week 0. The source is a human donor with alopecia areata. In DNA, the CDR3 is TGCAGCTCCCGACAGGGCAGCCTACCAGAGACCCAGTACTTC. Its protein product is CSSRQGSLPETQYF.